These T cell receptor beta chains were read from a single sample in a study of T cells expressing NK-cell markers. TCRdb reprocessed the 5' RACE reads and keeps a single row for each CDR3 protein, giving no DNA. The sample table sets out some 500,000 distinct CDR3 sequences. What was sequenced was blood T cells: a sorted CD56 or NKG2C T cell subset, CD4+ or CD8+ T cells, or bulk PBMC T cells (not recorded which). The source is a woman aged 45-65 years in good health. Both conserved end residues are part of each CDR3. Fields, in order: V gene, J gene, CDR3 protein.

V gene: TRBV5-1; J gene: TRBJ2-2; CDR3 protein: CASSFRTGLAGELFF
V gene: TRBV11-3; J gene: TRBJ2-1; CDR3 protein: CAVAGSSYNEQFF
V gene: TRBV4-1; J gene: TRBJ2-3; CDR3 protein: CASSQGPAGVLTTDTQYF
V gene: TRBV4-1; J gene: TRBJ2-2; CDR3 protein: CASSPSSGRAHTGELFF
V gene: TRBV3-1; J gene: TRBJ2-1; CDR3 protein: CASSQGRREREQFF
V gene: TRBV3-1; J gene: TRBJ1-4; CDR3 protein: CASSQLRGRVATNEKLFF
V gene: TRBV12-3/TRBV12-4; J gene: TRBJ1-3; CDR3 protein: CASLRTAGLPAGNTIYF
V gene: TRBV5-1; J gene: TRBJ2-7; CDR3 protein: CASSLTGAREQYF
V gene: TRBV7-6; J gene: TRBJ2-3; CDR3 protein: CASSLAPRGRATDTQYF
V gene: TRBV10-3; J gene: TRBJ2-5; CDR3 protein: CAISSQETQYF
V gene: TRBV20-1; J gene: TRBJ2-3; CDR3 protein: CSVPTQADTQYF
V gene: TRBV6-5; J gene: TRBJ2-7; CDR3 protein: CASSSGLAGVGYEQYF
V gene: TRBV6-5; J gene: TRBJ2-1; CDR3 protein: CASSYGGPANEQFF
V gene: TRBV11-1; J gene: TRBJ2-3; CDR3 protein: CASSLYGPGDTQYF
V gene: TRBV9; J gene: TRBJ2-4; CDR3 protein: CASSPPPGENIQYF
V gene: TRBV6-2/TRBV6-3; J gene: TRBJ2-2; CDR3 protein: CASSYGPRGVNTGELFF
V gene: TRBV11-2; J gene: TRBJ2-3; CDR3 protein: CASSSHLGDPTDTQYF
V gene: TRBV6-6; J gene: TRBJ1-1; CDR3 protein: CASSDRDRGMNTEAFF